This TCR beta chain appears in the sequencing data of a study of OX40 agonist ivuxolimab in advanced cancers. At the level of the study: Patients undergoing dose escalation presented with hepatocellular carcinoma, melanoma, renal cell or head and neck cancer. Study results and caveats: On average, CD8+ T cells had more expanded clones than CD4+.

Concerning this clone: Its matching antigen is unknown.

Sampling times: baseline, cycle 4 day 1, cycle 7 day 1. The CDR3 extends over 13 amino acids. With 0 bases removed from V and 6 bases from J, the gap between germline ends came to 9 bases. Germline CDR1 MNHEY, CDR2 SMNVEV (reference sequence). TCRdb keeps only in-frame clones here, not all; method: immunoSEQ multiplex PCR. The table shows roughly 28,000 clones, with about 90% occurring only once. The TCR was taken from an adult with an advanced solid tumor such as melanoma, head and neck, liver or kidney cancer. Specimen: CD4+ or CD8+ T cells sorted from blood, collected in a trial of the OX40 agonist ivuxolimab. This chain uses TRBV27 with TRBJ2-7; the D is unclear. CDR3: CASSLSSRTEQYF. CDR3 coding DNA: TGTGCCAGCAGTTTATCTTCTAGGACCGAGCAGTACTTC.